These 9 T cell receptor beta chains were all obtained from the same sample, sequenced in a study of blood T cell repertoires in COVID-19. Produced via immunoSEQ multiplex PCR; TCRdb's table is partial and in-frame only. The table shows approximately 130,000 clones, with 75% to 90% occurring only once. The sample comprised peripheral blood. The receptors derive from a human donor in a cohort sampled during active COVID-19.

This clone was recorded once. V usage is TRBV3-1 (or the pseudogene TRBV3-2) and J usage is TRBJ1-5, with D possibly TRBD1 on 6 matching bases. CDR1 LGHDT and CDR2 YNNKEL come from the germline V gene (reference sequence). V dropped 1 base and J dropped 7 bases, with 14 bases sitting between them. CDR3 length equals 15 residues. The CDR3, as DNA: TGTGCCAGCAGCCAAGGACCACAGGGTGGACAGCCCCAGCATTTT. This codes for CASSQGPQGGQPQHF.

For the CDR3, the DNA is TGTGCCAGTAGTATACAGGGGAGAGGGGAGCAGTTCTTC. Translated: CASSIQGRGEQFF. The V gene is TRBV19, the J gene TRBJ2-1, with a tentative D call TRBD1 (6 bases). The CDR3 sequence is 13 residues long. In germline, CDR1 is LNHDA, CDR2 SQIVND (reference sequence). The V end was cut by 2 bases, the J end by 10 bases, with 12 bases between.

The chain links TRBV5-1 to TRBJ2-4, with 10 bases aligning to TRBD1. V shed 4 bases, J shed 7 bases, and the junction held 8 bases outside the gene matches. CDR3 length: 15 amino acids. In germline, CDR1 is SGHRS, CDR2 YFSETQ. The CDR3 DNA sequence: TGCGCCAGCAGCGCCACGACAGGGGGCAGGAACATTCAGTACTTC. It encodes CASSATTGGRNIQYF.

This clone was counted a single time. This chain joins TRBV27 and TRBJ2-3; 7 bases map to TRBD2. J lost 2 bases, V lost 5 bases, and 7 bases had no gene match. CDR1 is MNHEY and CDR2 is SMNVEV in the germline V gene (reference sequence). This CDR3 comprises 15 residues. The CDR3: CASSPPAGATDTQYF. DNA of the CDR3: TGTGCCAGCAGTCCCCCCGCGGGAGCCACAGATACGCAGTATTTT.

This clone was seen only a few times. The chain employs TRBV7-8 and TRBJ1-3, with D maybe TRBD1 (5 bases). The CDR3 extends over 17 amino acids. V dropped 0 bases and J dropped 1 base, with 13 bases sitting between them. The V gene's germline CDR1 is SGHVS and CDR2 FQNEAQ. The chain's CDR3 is CASSLAPQGTSGNTIYF. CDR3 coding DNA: TGTGCCAGCAGCTTAGCGCCCCAGGGAACTTCTGGAAACACCATATATTTT.

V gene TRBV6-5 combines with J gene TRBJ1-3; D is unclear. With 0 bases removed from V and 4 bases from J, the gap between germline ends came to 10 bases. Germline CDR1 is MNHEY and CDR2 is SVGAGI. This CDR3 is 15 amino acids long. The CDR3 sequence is CASSYSIAGGNTIYF. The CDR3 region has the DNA TGTGCCAGCAGTTACTCGATTGCGGGGGGAAACACCATATATTTT.

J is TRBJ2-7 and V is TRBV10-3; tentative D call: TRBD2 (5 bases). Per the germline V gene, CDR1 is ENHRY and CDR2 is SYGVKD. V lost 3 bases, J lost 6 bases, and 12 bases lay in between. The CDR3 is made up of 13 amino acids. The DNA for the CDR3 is TGTGCCATCAGTGAAGGGTTTGGGAGCGAGCAGTACGTC. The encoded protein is CAISEGFGSEQYV.

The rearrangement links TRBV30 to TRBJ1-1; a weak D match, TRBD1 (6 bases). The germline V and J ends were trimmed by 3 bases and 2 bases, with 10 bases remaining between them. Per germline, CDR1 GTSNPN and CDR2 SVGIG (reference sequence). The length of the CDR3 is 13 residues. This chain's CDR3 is CAWRLQGNTEAFF. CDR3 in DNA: TGTGCCTGGAGGTTACAGGGTAACACTGAAGCTTTCTTT.

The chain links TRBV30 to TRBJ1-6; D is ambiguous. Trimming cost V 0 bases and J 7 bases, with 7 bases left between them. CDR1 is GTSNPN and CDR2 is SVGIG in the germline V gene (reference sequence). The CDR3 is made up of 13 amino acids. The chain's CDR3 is CAWSVSSNSPLHF. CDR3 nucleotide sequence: TGTGCCTGGAGTGTATCGTCCAATTCACCCCTCCACTTT.